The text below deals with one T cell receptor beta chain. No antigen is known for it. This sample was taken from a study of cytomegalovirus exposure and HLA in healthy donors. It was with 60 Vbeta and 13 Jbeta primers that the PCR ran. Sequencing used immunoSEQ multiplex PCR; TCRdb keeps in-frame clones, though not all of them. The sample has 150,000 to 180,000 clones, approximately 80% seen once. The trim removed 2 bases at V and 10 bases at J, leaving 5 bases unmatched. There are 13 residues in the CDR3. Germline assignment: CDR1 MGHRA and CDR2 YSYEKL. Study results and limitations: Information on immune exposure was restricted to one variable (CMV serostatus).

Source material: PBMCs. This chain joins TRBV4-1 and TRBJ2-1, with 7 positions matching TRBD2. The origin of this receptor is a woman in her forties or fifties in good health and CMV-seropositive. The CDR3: CASSQLRGGEQFF. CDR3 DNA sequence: TGCGCCAGCAGCCAATTGAGGGGAGGGGAGCAGTTCTTC.